This TCR beta chain was captured by sequencing in a study of T cell responses to AZD1222 COVID-19 vaccine. This CDR3 spans 15 amino acids. Germline loops: CDR1 MNHEY, CDR2 SMNVEV (reference sequence). Trimming took 3 bases from V and 4 from J; bases not matched to a gene: 6. Sequencing used immunoSEQ multiplex PCR; TCRdb keeps in-frame clones, though not all of them. The table lists 150,000 to 200,000 clones, roughly 92% of them singletons. Pooled together were second doses at about 4 or about 12 weeks. About this clone itself: Its specificity is not known.

Whole-study findings and limits: Spike as a whole was targeted by vaccine-associated CD4 TCRs, dominant at 160-218 and 743-854. The study reported that nearly half of spike-specific TCRs target unmutated variant regions. Among the donors, most were white British and more were female, and clonal diversity was possibly underestimated.

V is TRBV27 and J is TRBJ2-5; 9 nucleotides agree with TRBD1. The clonotype was recovered from an adult who received the AZD1222 COVID-19 vaccine. This specimen was peripheral blood, taken 28 days after the second AZD1222 dose. This CDR3 reads CASSFGQGRGETQYF. In DNA, the CDR3 is TGTGCCAGCAGTTTCGGACAGGGGAGGGGAGAGACCCAGTACTTC.